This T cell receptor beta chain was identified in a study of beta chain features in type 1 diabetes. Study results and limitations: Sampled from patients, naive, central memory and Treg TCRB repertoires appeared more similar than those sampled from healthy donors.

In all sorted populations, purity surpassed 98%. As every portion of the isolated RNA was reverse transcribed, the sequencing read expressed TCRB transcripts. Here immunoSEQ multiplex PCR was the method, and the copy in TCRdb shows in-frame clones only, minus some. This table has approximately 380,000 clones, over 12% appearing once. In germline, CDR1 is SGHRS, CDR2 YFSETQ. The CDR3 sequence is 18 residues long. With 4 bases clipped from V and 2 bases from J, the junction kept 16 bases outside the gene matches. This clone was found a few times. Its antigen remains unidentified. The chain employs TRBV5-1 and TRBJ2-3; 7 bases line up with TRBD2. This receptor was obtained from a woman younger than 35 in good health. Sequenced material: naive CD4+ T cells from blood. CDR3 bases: TGCGCCAGCAGCCCCCATGCTCCTCGACTAGCCAACACAGATACGCAGTATTTT. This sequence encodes CASSPHAPRLANTDTQYF. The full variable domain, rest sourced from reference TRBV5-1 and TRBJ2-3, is KAGVTQTPRYLIKTRGQQVTLSCSPISGHRSVSWYQQTPGQGLQFLFEYFSETQRNKGNFPGRFSGRQFSNSRSEMNVSTLELGDSALYLCASSPHAPRLANTDTQYFGPGTRLTVL.